These 26 T cell receptor beta chains share one sample of origin, sequenced in a study of blood T cell repertoires in COVID-19. Produced via immunoSEQ multiplex PCR; TCRdb's table is partial and in-frame only. The sample consists of about 63,000 clones, approximately 88% of them appearing once. The sequenced sample was peripheral blood. These receptors originate from a human donor in a cohort sampled during active COVID-19.

The chain couples TRBV5-1 to TRBJ2-5, with 9 positions matching TRBD2. Trimming removed 0 bases from V and 1 base from J; junction bases left unmatched: 10. The CDR3 runs 18 residues. Per germline, CDR1 SGHRS and CDR2 YFSETQ. CDR3 DNA: TGCGCCAGCAGCTTGGGGGGACTAGCAATTGCGACCCAAGAGACCCAGTACTTC. It translates to CASSLGGLAIATQETQYF.

This sequence joins TRBV7-2 and TRBJ2-3, with 10 bases fitting TRBD2. CDR3 length equals 16 residues. Unmatched junction bases numbered 9, after V lost 4 bases and J lost 5 bases. CDR1 and CDR2 (germline): SGHTA, FQGNSA. The CDR3 DNA sequence: TGTGCCAGCAGCTCTAGAAGAGCGGGGGGGGGAGATACGCAGTATTTT. This encodes CASSSRRAGGGDTQYF.

The rearrangement uses TRBV6-2 or TRBV6-3 and TRBJ2-1, with D unresolved. CDR3 length equals 15 residues. V was pared by 2 bases and J by 0 bases, with 8 bases between. CDR1 and CDR2 (germline): MNHEY, SVGEGT. CDR3 sequence: CASSYGPSSYNEQFF. The CDR3 DNA follows: TGTGCCAGCAGTTACGGGCCGAGCTCCTACAATGAGCAGTTCTTC.

This clone was recorded once. The chain carries TRBV18 and TRBJ2-5; no reliable D call. Trimming pared 3 bases from V and 0 bases from J, leaving 2 bases between. There are 12 residues in the CDR3. The germline gives CDR1 KGHSH, CDR2 LQKENI. The CDR3: CASSPYQETQYF. DNA for the CDR3: TGTGCCAGCTCACCCTACCAAGAGACCCAGTACTTC.

The V call is TRBV5-1, the J call TRBJ2-7, with 9 nucleotides matching TRBD2. The CDR3 spans 14 residues. Germline-derived CDR1 and CDR2 are SGHRS and YFSETQ. The V segment lost 7 bases and the J segment 4 bases; nucleotides outside the gene matches: 9. CDR3 residues: CASGTGGGAYEQYF. Written as DNA, the CDR3 is TGCGCCAGCGGGACTGGCGGGGGGGCGTACGAGCAGTACTTC. Combining the CDR3 with reference TRBV5-1 and TRBJ2-7 gives the whole variable domain KAGVTQTPRYLIKTRGQQVTLSCSPISGHRSVSWYQQTPGQGLQFLFEYFSETQRNKGNFPGRFSGRQFSNSRSEMNVSTLELGDSALYLCASGTGGGAYEQYFGPGTRLTVT.

The chain carries TRBV11-2 and TRBJ2-2, with 7 bases identical to TRBD1. This CDR3 contains 18 residues. Per the germline V gene, CDR1 is SGHAT and CDR2 is FQNNGV. V gave up 4 bases and J gave up 0 bases; unmatched junction bases: 11. The CDR3 protein is CASSSRSWGQTNTGELFF. In DNA, the CDR3 is TGTGCCAGCAGCTCGAGATCCTGGGGACAGACGAACACCGGGGAGCTGTTTTTT.

The chain links TRBV5-1 to TRBJ2-3; D possibly corresponds to TRBD2 (6 bases). The germline gives CDR1 SGHRS, CDR2 YFSETQ. The V end lost 5 bases, the J end lost 4 bases, and 17 bases lay between the germline ends. The CDR3 is 15 amino acids. DNA of the CDR3: TGCGCCAGCAGAGTTTGGGGGGAAAGGGCAGATACGCAGTATTTT. Its translation: CASRVWGERADTQYF.

This chain connects TRBV4-3 to TRBJ2-1; the match to TRBD2 covers 7 bases. The CDR3 is 19 residues long. J gave up 3 bases and V 2 bases, and 16 bases lay outside the gene matches. The germline gives CDR1 LGHNA, CDR2 YSLEER. In DNA form, the CDR3 reads TGCGCCAGCAGCCAACGACTAGCTATAGCCCGAAGACTCTACAATGAGCAGTTCTTC. This gives the protein CASSQRLAIARRLYNEQFF.

The genes are TRBV11-3 and TRBJ2-3, with TRBD2 matching 9 bases. The CDR3 contains 15 residues. Germline loops: CDR1 SGHNT, CDR2 YENEEA. Germline trimming cut 5 bases from V and 6 bases from J; bases unmatched to any gene: 9. The CDR3 reads CASSVGGGARDTQYF. The CDR3 DNA is TGTGCCAGCAGCGTTGGCGGGGGGGCCCGGGATACGCAGTATTTT.

This rearrangement joins TRBV2 to TRBJ2-7; no clear D. Trimming took 7 bases from V and 1 from J, leaving 11 bases between them. Germline CDR1 SNHLY, CDR2 FYNNEI. The CDR3 spans 13 residues. The CDR3 bases are TGTGCCAGCAAATCAGACTTTTCCTACGAGCAGTACTTC. Protein product: CASKSDFSYEQYF. Filled out from reference TRBV2 and TRBJ2-7, the complete variable domain reads EPEVTQTPSHQVTQMGQEVILRCVPISNHLYFYWYRQILGQKVEFLVSFYNNEISEKSEIFDDQFSVERPDGSNFTLKIRSTKLEDSAMYFCASKSDFSYEQYFGPGTRLTVT.

V usage is TRBV5-6 and J usage is TRBJ2-1; D might be TRBD2 (6 bases). Trimming removed 2 bases at V and 4 bases at J, with 13 bases between. Per germline, CDR1 SGHDT and CDR2 YYEEEE. CDR3 size: 15 residues. CDR3 sequence (DNA): TGTGCCAGCAGCTTTTGGGGGAGGCTGTACAATGAGCAGTTCTTC. This encodes CASSFWGRLYNEQFF.

This rearrangement joins TRBV9 to TRBJ1-1, with TRBD1 matching 7 bases. This CDR3 is 13 amino acids long. The V segment lost 3 bases and the J segment 7 bases; nucleotides outside the gene matches: 6. Germline CDR1 SGDLS, CDR2 YYNGEE. The CDR3 region is CASSGETGLEAFF. The DNA for the CDR3 is TGTGCCAGCAGCGGGGAGACAGGGCTTGAAGCTTTCTTT. The full variable domain, in which reference TRBV9 and TRBJ1-1 provide the parts outside the CDR3, is DSGVTQTPKHLITATGQRVTLRCSPRSGDLSVYWYQQSLDQGLQFLIQYYNGEERAKGNILERFSAQQFPDLHSELNLSSLELGDSALYFCASSGETGLEAFFGQGTRLTVV.

The chain couples TRBV4-1 to TRBJ2-1, with TRBD2 identical over 11 bases. The V segment lost 6 bases and the J segment 6 bases; nucleotides outside the gene matches: 4. The germline V gene encodes CDR1 MGHRA and CDR2 YSYEKL. This CDR3 is built from 14 residues. The CDR3 DNA is TGCGCCAGCAGGCTTAGCGGGAGGGCCAATGAGCAGTTCTTC. Encoded protein: CASRLSGRANEQFF.

The rearrangement joins TRBV2 to TRBJ2-3, with D possibly matching TRBD2 (6 bases). V was pared by 6 bases and J by 2 bases, with 12 bases between. The CDR3 consists of 14 residues. CDR1 and CDR2 from the germline V gene are SNHLY and FYNNEI. The CDR3 region is CASRARDFTDTQYF. The CDR3 DNA reads TGTGCCAGCAGGGCCCGGGACTTCACAGATACGCAGTATTTT.

V and J are TRBV10-2 and TRBJ2-7; D gene uncertain. The V end was cut by 5 bases, the J end by 3 bases, with 5 bases between. The germline CDR1 and CDR2 sequences are WSHSY and SAAADI. This CDR3 region has 11 residues. Written as DNA, the CDR3 is TGCGCCAGCAGTCAGGACTACGAGCAGTACTTC. Its protein is CASSQDYEQYF.

This clone was counted once. The chain has TRBV11-2 and TRBJ2-1; tentative D call: TRBD2 (5 bases). The CDR3 length is 14 residues. V lost 7 bases and J lost 2, with 12 bases in between. Germline lookup yields CDR1 SGHAT and CDR2 FQNNGV. The CDR3 sequence: CASNAGQPYNEQFF. The CDR3 region has the DNA TGTGCCAGCAACGCGGGCCAACCCTACAATGAGCAGTTCTTC.

The chain has TRBV28 and TRBJ1-6, with 7 bases identical to TRBD1. This CDR3 comprises 14 residues. Germline V gene data show CDR1 as MDHEN and CDR2 as SYDVKM. With 4 bases clipped from V and 8 bases from J, the junction kept 5 bases outside the gene matches. In DNA, the CDR3 is TGTGCCAGCAGTTCCGGGACAGCAGATTCACCCCTCCACTTT. This translates into CASSSGTADSPLHF.

The V call is TRBV21-1, the J call TRBJ2-7; TRBD2 is the table's D call, not checked against the DNA. TRBV21-1 is described as a pseudogene. The CDR3 runs to 15 residues. The CDR3 DNA sequence: TGTGCCAGCAGCAAAGCGGGGGGGCGCTTCTACGAGCAGTACTTC. Its translation: CASSKAGGRFYEQYF.

The chain has TRBV5-1 and TRBJ2-7; D is possibly TRBD1 (6 bases). V was pared by 4 bases and J by 5 bases, with 19 bases between. The CDR3 totals 15 residues. Germline CDR1 and CDR2: SGHRS and YFSETQ. CDR3 sequence: CASSTQGSTADEQYF. CDR3 DNA: TGCGCCAGCAGCACCCAGGGGTCCACAGCCGACGAGCAGTACTTC.

The gene calls are TRBV11-2 and TRBJ2-7, with D possibly being TRBD1 (6 bases). Germline assignment: CDR1 SGHAT and CDR2 FQNNGV. The CDR3 consists of 13 residues. The germline V and J ends were trimmed by 4 bases and 3 bases, with 10 bases remaining between them. CDR3: CASSSDRNYEQYF. The CDR3 nucleotides read TGTGCCAGCAGCTCAGACAGGAACTACGAGCAGTACTTC.

The V gene is TRBV7-2, the J gene TRBJ2-5, with 10 bases matching TRBD2. The V gene's germline CDR1 is SGHTA and CDR2 FQGNSA. The J segment lost 7 bases and the V segment lost 3 bases, leaving 5 bases of the junction unmatched. This CDR3 has 14 residues. In DNA, the CDR3 is TGTGCCAGCAGCTTTGGGACTAGCGATGGGACCCAGTACTTC. Translated: CASSFGTSDGTQYF.

The chain links TRBV28 to TRBJ2-3; the D gene is possibly TRBD1 (6 bases). The CDR3 has 13 residues. The ends were cut back, 6 bases at V and 3 bases at J, with 10 bases in the middle. From germline, CDR1 is MDHEN and CDR2 SYDVKM. The CDR3 loop is CASRGAPTDTQYF. CDR3 DNA sequence: TGTGCCAGCAGGGGGGCTCCGACAGATACGCAGTATTTT.

The CDR3 coding sequence is TGTGCCAGCAGCAGACTAGCGGGGTTCCAAGAGACCCAGTACTTC. Its protein is CASSRLAGFQETQYF. The chain links TRBV7-3 to TRBJ2-5; 11 nucleotides line up with TRBD2. The germline gives CDR1 SGHTA, CDR2 FQGTGA. V lost 5 bases and J lost 1; bases outside the gene matches: 3. The CDR3 has 15 amino acids.

The chain couples TRBV27 to TRBJ1-6, with TRBD1 matching 9 bases. The CDR3 is made up of 15 amino acids. Germline lookup yields CDR1 MNHEY and CDR2 SMNVEV (reference sequence). Germline trimming cut 3 bases from V and 9 bases from J; bases unmatched to any gene: 6. For the CDR3, the DNA is TGTGCCAGCAGTTTTTCCGGGACAGGGCGTTCACCCCTCCACTTT. Translation gives CASSFSGTGRSPLHF.

V and J are TRBV5-1 and TRBJ1-4; 7 bases align to TRBD1. CDR1 and CDR2 (germline): SGHRS, YFSETQ. The CDR3 sequence is 15 residues long. V gave up 4 bases and J gave up 5 bases; unmatched junction bases: 8. The CDR3 coding sequence is TGCGCCAGCAGCCTTCAGACAGGGTTGAATGAAAAACTGTTTTTT. Protein product: CASSLQTGLNEKLFF. The variable domain in full, with the rest retrieved from reference TRBV5-1 and TRBJ1-4, is KAGVTQTPRYLIKTRGQQVTLSCSPISGHRSVSWYQQTPGQGLQFLFEYFSETQRNKGNFPGRFSGRQFSNSRSEMNVSTLELGDSALYLCASSLQTGLNEKLFFGSGTQLSVL.

This clone was counted once. The J gene is TRBJ1-2, the V gene TRBV14; no clear D gene. The CDR3 is 14 residues long. V was pared by 0 bases and J by 2 bases, with 7 bases between. Looked up from germline, CDR1 is SGHDN and CDR2 is FVKESK. CDR3 coding DNA: TGTGCCAGCAGCCAAGACGTCAGAAACTATGGCTACACCTTC. Protein: CASSQDVRNYGYTF.